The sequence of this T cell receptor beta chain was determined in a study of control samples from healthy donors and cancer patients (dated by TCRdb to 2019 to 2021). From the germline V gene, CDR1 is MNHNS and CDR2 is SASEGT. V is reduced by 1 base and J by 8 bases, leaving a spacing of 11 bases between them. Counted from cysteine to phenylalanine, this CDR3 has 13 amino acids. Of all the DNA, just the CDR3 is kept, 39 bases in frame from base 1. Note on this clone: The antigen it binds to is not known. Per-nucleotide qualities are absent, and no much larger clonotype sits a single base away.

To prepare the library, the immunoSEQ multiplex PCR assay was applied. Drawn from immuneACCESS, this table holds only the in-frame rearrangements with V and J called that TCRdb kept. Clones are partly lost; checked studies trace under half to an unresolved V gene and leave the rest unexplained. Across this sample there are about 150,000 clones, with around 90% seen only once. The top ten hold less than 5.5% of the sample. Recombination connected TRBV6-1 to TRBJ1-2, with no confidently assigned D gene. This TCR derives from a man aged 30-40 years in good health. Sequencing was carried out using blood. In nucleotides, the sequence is TGTGCCAGCAGTGAAGGAGGGCGCGGGGGCTACACCTTC. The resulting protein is CASSEGGRGGYTF.